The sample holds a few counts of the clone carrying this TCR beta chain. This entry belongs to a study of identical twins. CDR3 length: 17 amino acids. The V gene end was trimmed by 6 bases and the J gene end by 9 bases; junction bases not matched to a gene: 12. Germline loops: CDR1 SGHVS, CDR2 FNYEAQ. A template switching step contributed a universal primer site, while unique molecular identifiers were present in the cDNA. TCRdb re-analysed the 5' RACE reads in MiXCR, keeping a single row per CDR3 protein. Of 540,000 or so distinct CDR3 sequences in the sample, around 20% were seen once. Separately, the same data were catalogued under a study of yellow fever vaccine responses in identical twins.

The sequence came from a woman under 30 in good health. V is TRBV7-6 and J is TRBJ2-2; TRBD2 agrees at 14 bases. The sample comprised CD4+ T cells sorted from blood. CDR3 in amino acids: CASSAGSGTSGSWELFF. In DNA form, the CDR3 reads TGTGCCAGCAGTGCCGGTTCTGGGACTAGCGGGAGTTGGGAGCTGTTTTTT.